This TCR beta chain was profiled in a study of T cell repertoires in cytomegalovirus infection. Study-level background: CMV infection and matching HLA type were both indicated by public TCR beta signatures. Study results and caveats: What dominated the ex vivo response were HLA-C-restricted CMV-specific TCR beta clonotypes. Identification of carriers of CMV plus the relevant HLA was performed using cumulative public TCR beta family frequency.

This clonotype has more than one count but fewer than ten. What it binds is not known. TCRdb analysed the reads with MiXCR anew, one entry per CDR3 protein. The sample carries some 400,000 distinct CDR3 sequences, approximately 33% recorded once. This CDR3 comprises 15 residues. V shed 5 bases and J shed 0 bases, with 14 bases lying between them. Germline V gene data show CDR1 as SGHTA and CDR2 as FQGNSA. The specimen sequenced was PBMCs. The rearrangement links TRBV7-2 to TRBJ2-7; possibly TRBD1 for D (6 bases). This clonotype was sampled from a human donor in good health (CMV status not recorded). Some clones in this sample may be carry-over from other donors' samples. The CDR3 nucleotides read TGTGCCAGCAGCCCGAACACAGGGAGCTCCTACGAGCAGTACTTC. It codes for CASSPNTGSSYEQYF. The entire variable domain, with the rest obtained from reference TRBV7-2 and TRBJ2-7, is as follows: GAGVSQSPSNKVTEKGKDVELRCDPISGHTALYWYRQSLGQGLEFLIYFQGNSAPDKSGLPSDRFSAERTGGSVSTLTIQRTQQEDSAVYLCASSPNTGSSYEQYFGPGTRLTVT.